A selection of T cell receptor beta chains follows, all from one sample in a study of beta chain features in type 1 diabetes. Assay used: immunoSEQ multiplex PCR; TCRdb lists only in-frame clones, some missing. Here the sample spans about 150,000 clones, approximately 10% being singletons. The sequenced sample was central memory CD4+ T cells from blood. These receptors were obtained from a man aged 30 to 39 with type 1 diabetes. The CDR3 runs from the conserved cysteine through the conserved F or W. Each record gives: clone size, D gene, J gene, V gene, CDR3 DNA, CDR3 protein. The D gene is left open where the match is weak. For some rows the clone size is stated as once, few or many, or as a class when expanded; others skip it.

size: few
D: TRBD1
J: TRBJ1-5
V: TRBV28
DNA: TGTGCCAGCAGTTTACTGGGACAGACTTATAGCAATCAGCCCCAGCATTTT
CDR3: CASSLLGQTYSNQPQHF

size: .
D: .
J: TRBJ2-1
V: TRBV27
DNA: TGTGCCAGCAGCAGAGCCTCGGCCGGAGGAAATGAGCAGTTCTTC
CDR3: CASSRASAGGNEQFF

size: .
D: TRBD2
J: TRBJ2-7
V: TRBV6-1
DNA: TGTGCCAGCACCCGCGATAGCGGGAGGGCCGGGGAGCAGTACTTC
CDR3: CASTRDSGRAGEQYF

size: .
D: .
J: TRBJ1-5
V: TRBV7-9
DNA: TGTGCCAGCAGCTTAGGCGGTTGGGGCAATCAGCCCCAGCATTTT
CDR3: CASSLGGWGNQPQHF

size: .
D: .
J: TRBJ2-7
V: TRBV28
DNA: TGTGCCAGTATGTACCCGGGACAAACCTACGAGCAGTACTTC
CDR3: CASMYPGQTYEQYF

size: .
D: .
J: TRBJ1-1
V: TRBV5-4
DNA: TGTGCCAGCAGGACAGATTTGAACACTGAAGCTTTCTTT
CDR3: CASRTDLNTEAFF

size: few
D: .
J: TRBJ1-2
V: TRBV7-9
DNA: TGTGCCAGCAGCCCAGGTTCCGCGGGCTATGGCTACACCTTC
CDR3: CASSPGSAGYGYTF

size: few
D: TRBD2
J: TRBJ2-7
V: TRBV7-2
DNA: TGTGCCAGCAGCTTAGACCCTAGCGGGAGCTCCTACGAGCAGTACTTC
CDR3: CASSLDPSGSSYEQYF

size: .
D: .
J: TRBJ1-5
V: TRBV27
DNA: TGTGCCAGCAGTCAGACTTATTCGACAGATGAGGACAATCAGCCCCAGCATTTT
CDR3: CASSQTYSTDEDNQPQHF

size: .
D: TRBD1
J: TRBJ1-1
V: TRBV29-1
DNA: TGCAGCGCCGAAGGCACAGGGGAAGGAAGAGCTTTCTTT
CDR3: CSAEGTGEGRAFF

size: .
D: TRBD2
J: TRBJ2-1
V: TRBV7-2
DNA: TGTGCCAGCAGCATAGCGAGCGGGGCCTACAATGAGCAGTTCTTC
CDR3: CASSIASGAYNEQFF

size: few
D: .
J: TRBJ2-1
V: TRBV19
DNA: TGTGCCAGTAGCCACGCAGCGAATCCCCGGCTTGAGCAGTTCTTC
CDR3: CASSHAANPRLEQFF

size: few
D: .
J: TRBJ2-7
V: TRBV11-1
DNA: TGTGCCAGCAGTCCGCGGACCTACGAGCAGTACTTC
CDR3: CASSPRTYEQYF

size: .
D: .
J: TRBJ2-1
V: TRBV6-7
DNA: TGTGCCAGCAGCCCCACCATGACTAGAAATCACTCCTACAATGAGCAGTTCTTC
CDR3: CASSPTMTRNHSYNEQFF

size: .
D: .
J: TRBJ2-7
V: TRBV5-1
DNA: TGCGCCAGCAGCCCGACAGGATTCTACGAGCAGTACTTC
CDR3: CASSPTGFYEQYF

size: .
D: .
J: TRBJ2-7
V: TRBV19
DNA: TGTGCCAGTAGTATGGGTGGACAGAGACTTGGGAGCTCCTACGAGCAGTACTTC
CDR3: CASSMGGQRLGSSYEQYF

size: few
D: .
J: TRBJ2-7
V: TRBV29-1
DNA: TGCAGCGTTGAAGATACCGGGACTGGGGTGTATCGCCAGTACTTC
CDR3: CSVEDTGTGVYRQYF

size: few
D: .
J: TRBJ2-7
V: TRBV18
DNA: TGTGCCAGCTCACGGGCTAGCGCCAGCTCCTACGAGCAGTACTTC
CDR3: CASSRASASSYEQYF

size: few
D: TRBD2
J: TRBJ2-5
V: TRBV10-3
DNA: TGTGCCTCTAGGGAGGGCCCGCAGACCCAGTACTTC
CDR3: CASREGPQTQYF

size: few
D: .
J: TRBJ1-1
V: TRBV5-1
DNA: TGCGCCAGCAGCGAGACAGCAAACACTGAAGCTTTCTTT
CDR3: CASSETANTEAFF

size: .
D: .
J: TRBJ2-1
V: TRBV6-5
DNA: TGTGCCAGCAGTTACTCGAGGCGGGACAATGAGCAGTTCTTC
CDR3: CASSYSRRDNEQFF

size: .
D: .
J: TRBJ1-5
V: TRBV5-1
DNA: TGCGCCAGCAGCTTGGGGGATCATACAGGGAATCAGCCCCAGCATTTT
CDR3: CASSLGDHTGNQPQHF

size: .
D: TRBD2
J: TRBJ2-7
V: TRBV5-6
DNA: TGTGCCAGCAGCTCTCTAGCGGGACTATCCTACGAGCAGTACTTC
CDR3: CASSSLAGLSYEQYF

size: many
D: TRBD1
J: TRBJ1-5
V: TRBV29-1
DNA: TGCAGCGCGGGACAGCCCGATCAGCCCCAGCATTTT
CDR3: CSAGQPDQPQHF

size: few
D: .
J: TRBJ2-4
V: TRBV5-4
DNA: TGTGCCAGCAGCTCATCGGGACTCAGAAACATTCAGTACTTC
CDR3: CASSSSGLRNIQYF

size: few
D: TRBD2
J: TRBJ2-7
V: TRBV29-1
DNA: TGCAGCGTTGTGTCTATGGGACTAGGATCTATGGGCTCCTACGAGCAGTACTTC
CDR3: CSVVSMGLGSMGSYEQYF

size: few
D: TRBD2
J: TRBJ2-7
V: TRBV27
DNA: TGTGCCAGCAGTTTAACGGTGGCTAGCGGGACGTACGAGCAGTACTTC
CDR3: CASSLTVASGTYEQYF

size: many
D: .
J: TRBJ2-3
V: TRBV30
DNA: TGTGCCTGGAGCAATCCAGATACGCAGTATTTT
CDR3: CAWSNPDTQYF

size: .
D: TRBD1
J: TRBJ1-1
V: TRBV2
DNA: TGTGCCAGCAGGGACAGGGTTGCAAATTCTGAAGCTTTCTTT
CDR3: CASRDRVANSEAFF

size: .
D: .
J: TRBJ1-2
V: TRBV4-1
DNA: TGCGCCAGCAGCCAAGGAGGCAGGGCTTTTTATGGCTACACCTTC
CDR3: CASSQGGRAFYGYTF

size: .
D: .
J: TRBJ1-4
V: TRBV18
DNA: TGTGCCAGCTCCGGAGGGGCAACTAATGAAAAACTGTTTTTT
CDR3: CASSGGATNEKLFF

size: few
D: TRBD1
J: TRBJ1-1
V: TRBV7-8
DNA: TGTGCCAGCAGCCCTAAGCCAGGGGGCAACACTGAAGCTTTCTTT
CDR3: CASSPKPGGNTEAFF

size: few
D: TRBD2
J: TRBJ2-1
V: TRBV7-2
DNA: TGTGCCAGCAGCTTATACGGGGGGGGGAATGAGCAGTTCTTC
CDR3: CASSLYGGGNEQFF

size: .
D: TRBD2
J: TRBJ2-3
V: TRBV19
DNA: TGTGCCAGTAGTGGAGCGGGAGGTGTTGGAGATACGCAGTATTTT
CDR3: CASSGAGGVGDTQYF

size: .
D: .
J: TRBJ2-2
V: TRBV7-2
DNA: TGTGCCAGCAGCTCTCGCGCCGGGGAGCTGTTTTTT
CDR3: CASSSRAGELFF

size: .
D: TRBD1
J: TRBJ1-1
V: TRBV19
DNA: TGTGCCAGTAGTATCCCCTCACGACAGGGAGGCACTGAAGCTTTCTTT
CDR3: CASSIPSRQGGTEAFF

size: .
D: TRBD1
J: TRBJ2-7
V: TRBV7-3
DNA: TGTGCCAGCAGCCAGGGACAGACCTACGAGCAGTACTTC
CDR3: CASSQGQTYEQYF

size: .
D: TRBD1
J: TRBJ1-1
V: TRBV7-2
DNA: TGTGCCAGCAACCCCCAGGGGGACACTGAAGCTTTCTTT
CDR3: CASNPQGDTEAFF

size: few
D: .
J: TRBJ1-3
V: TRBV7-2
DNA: TGTGCCAGCAGCTTAAGCGGTCTCGCGGGAGGAAACACCATATATTTT
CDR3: CASSLSGLAGGNTIYF

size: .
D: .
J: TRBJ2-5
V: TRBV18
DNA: TGTGCCAGCTCCCCGGGACTCCGCGAGACCCAGTACTTC
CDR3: CASSPGLRETQYF

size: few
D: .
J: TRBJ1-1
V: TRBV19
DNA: TGTGCCAGTAAGGATGGAGGGAGGACTGAAGCTTTCTTT
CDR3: CASKDGGRTEAFF

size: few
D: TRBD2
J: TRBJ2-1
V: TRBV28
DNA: TGTGCCAGCAGCCGGACTAGCGGGGTAGGGGAGCAGTTCTTC
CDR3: CASSRTSGVGEQFF

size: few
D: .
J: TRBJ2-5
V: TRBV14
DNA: TGTGCCAGCAGCCAAGACCCCCAGGGGACCCAGTACTTC
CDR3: CASSQDPQGTQYF

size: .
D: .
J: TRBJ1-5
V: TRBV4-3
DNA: TGCGCCAGCAGCCAAGAGCAGGGGAGTTTGCAGCCCCAGCATTTT
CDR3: CASSQEQGSLQPQHF

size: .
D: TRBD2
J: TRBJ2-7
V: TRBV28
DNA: TGTGCCAGCACCTCTTTCGGGAGGGCCGCCGGGGAGCAGTACTTC
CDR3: CASTSFGRAAGEQYF

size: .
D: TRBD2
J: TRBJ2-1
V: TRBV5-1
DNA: TGCGCCAGCTATCTACTAGCGGGAGTGGGCTACAATGAGCAGTTCTTC
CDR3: CASYLLAGVGYNEQFF

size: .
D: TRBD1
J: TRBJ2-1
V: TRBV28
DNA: TGTGCCAGCAGGAGACAGGGGGGCTACAATGAGCAGTTCTTC
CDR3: CASRRQGGYNEQFF

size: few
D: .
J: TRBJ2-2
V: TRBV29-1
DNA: TGCAGCGTCCACGACACAAAGAACACCGGGGAGCTGTTTTTT
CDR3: CSVHDTKNTGELFF

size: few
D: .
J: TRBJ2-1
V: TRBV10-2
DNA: TGCGCCAGCAGTTCTAGCGCCCTTTACAATGAGCAGTTCTTC
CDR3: CASSSSALYNEQFF

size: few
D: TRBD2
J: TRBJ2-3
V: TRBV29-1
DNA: TGCAGCGTCCCTAGCGGCACCACAGATACGCAGTATTTT
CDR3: CSVPSGTTDTQYF

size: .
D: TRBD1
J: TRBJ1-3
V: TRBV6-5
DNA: TGTGCCAGCAGCCGGGACAGGAGGGAAAACACCATATATTTT
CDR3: CASSRDRRENTIYF

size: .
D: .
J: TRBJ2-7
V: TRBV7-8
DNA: TGTGCCAGCAGCTTGGACTTGTCCGAGCAGTACTTC
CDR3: CASSLDLSEQYF

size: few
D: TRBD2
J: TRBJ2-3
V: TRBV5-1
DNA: TGCGCCAGCAGCTTAACTAGCGGGAGGGCTAAGGCAGATACGCAGTATTTT
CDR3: CASSLTSGRAKADTQYF

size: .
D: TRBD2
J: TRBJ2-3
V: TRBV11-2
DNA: TGTGCCAGCAGCCTCGGACTAGCGGGACAACTGGGTTTT
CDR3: CASSLGLAGQLGF